Listed here are 27 T cell receptor beta chains from one sample, sequenced in a study of T cells in localized non-small cell lung cancer. TCRdb's copy holds only in-frame clones and misses some; the assay was immunoSEQ multiplex PCR. The profile covers some 26,000 clones, with 70% to 90% appearing a single time and 2.5% to 3% taken by the ten largest. Sequenced here: peripheral blood, sampled before any cancer treatment. The receptors were sampled from a woman between 18 and 50 years old with stage I lung adenocarcinoma.

This CDR3 is CASSLSRWDDEGYTF. The CDR3 bases are TGTGCCAGCAGCTTATCCCGGTGGGACGACGAAGGCTACACCTTC. The chain recombines TRBV11-3 with TRBJ1-2; perhaps TRBD1 as D (5 bases). The germline V gene encodes CDR1 SGHNT and CDR2 YENEEA. V was clipped by 2 bases and J by 8 bases, with 18 bases between them. The CDR3 covers 15 residues.

This chain connects TRBV18 to TRBJ2-7; the D gene could be TRBD1 or TRBD2 (6 bases each). Germline CDR1 reads KGHSH; CDR2 reads LQKENI. Trimming stripped 2 bases from V and 6 bases from J, with 20 bases between. The CDR3 is 16 amino acids. CDR3 loop: CASSPTRGTGLSEQYF. The DNA for the CDR3 is TGTGCCAGCTCACCAACAAGGGGGACTGGTTTAAGCGAGCAGTACTTC.

The chain has TRBV4-1 and TRBJ2-7; 8 nucleotides agree with TRBD1. The CDR3 contains 13 residues. CDR1 is MGHRA and CDR2 is YSYEKL in the germline V gene. After removal of 2 bases from V and 5 bases from J, the junction contained 2 bases not matched to a gene. As DNA, the CDR3 is TGCGCCAGCAGCCAAACACAGGGGGACGAGCAGTACTTC. This encodes CASSQTQGDEQYF.

The chain joins TRBV6-5 to TRBJ2-3, with D hard to call. The length of the CDR3 is 14 residues. The V end lost 0 bases, the J end lost 7 bases, and 11 bases lay between the germline ends. Germline V gene lookup returns CDR1 MNHEY and CDR2 SVGAGI. The DNA for the CDR3 is TGTGCCAGCAGTTACTCGAATGGAGTTCATACGCAGTATTTT. Its translation is CASSYSNGVHTQYF.

The gene calls are TRBV7-4 and TRBJ1-5; maybe TRBD1 (6 bases). Trimming left V 5 bases short and J 7 bases short, with 27 bases between. Per the germline V gene, CDR1 is SGHVT and CDR2 is SQSDAQ. The CDR3 loop spans 18 amino acids. The CDR3 is CASSRHYGGSRELQPQHF. The CDR3 region has the DNA TGTGCCAGCAGCCGACATTACGGGGGCTCACGGGAGCTGCAGCCCCAGCATTTT.

This clone was observed a few times. The J gene is TRBJ1-5, the V gene TRBV15, with unresolved D. This CDR3 comprises 12 residues. Deletions cut 3 bases from V and 9 bases from J, with 9 bases between. Germline CDR1 and CDR2: LNHNV and YYDKDF (reference sequence). In DNA form, the CDR3 reads TGTGCCACCAGCAGCGGCGGTTTGCCCCAGCATTTT. Encoded protein: CATSSGGLPQHF.

The chain combines TRBV5-4 with TRBJ2-1; D gene ambiguous. V was shortened by 0 bases and J by 5 bases, with 18 bases between the two germline ends. Germline CDR1 reads SGHNT; CDR2 reads YYREEE (reference sequence). This CDR3 has 17 residues. CDR3 bases: TGTGCCAGCAGCTTGGCCGGGTGGCTAGGTTCCCACAATGAGCAGTTCTTC. This gives the protein CASSLAGWLGSHNEQFF.

The V call is TRBV10-3, the J call TRBJ1-1; 8 bases align to TRBD1. V trimming: 2 bases; J trimming: 2 bases; junction bases outside the gene matches: 10. Looked up from germline, CDR1 is ENHRY and CDR2 is SYGVKD. CDR3 length equals 17 residues. The CDR3 nucleotides read TGTGCCATCAGTGAGCCGGCGACAGGGGAAATCAACACTGAAGCTTTCTTT. Translating gives CAISEPATGEINTEAFF.

The chain uses TRBV11-2 and TRBJ1-2; 10 bases line up with TRBD1. The germline CDR1 and CDR2 sequences are SGHAT and FQNNGV. Trimming took 7 bases from V and 8 from J; bases not matched to a gene: 16. This CDR3 spans 16 amino acids. CDR3: CASTLRLGTGAMGYTF. For the CDR3, the DNA is TGTGCCAGCACCCTCCGACTCGGGACAGGGGCAATGGGCTACACCTTC.

The CDR3 coding sequence is TGTGCCATCAGCCTAGGACAAGGAGCTCAAGAGACCCAGTACTTC. Amino acids: CAISLGQGAQETQYF. The chain is built from TRBV10-3 and TRBJ2-5; tentatively, D is TRBD1 (5 bases). V shed 6 bases and J shed 2 bases, with 16 bases lying between them. This CDR3 spans 15 amino acids. CDR1 and CDR2 (germline): ENHRY, SYGVKD.

This CDR3 reads CASIDEGRAYEQYF. The CDR3 nucleotides are TGTGCCAGCATAGACGAGGGGAGGGCCTACGAGCAGTACTTC. The V call is TRBV6-1, the J call TRBJ2-7; 7 bases line up with TRBD2. Trimming took 7 bases from V and 2 from J; bases not matched to a gene: 8. Germline CDR1 reads MNHNS; CDR2 reads SASEGT. The CDR3 totals 14 residues.

The chain uses TRBV11-2 and TRBJ1-1; D is unresolved. The CDR3 is made up of 14 amino acids. V gave up 4 bases and J gave up 1 base, with 10 bases separating them. CDR1 and CDR2 from the germline V gene are SGHAT and FQNNGV. Here the CDR3 DNA reads TGTGCCAGCAGCTACGGACGAGGGAACACTGAAGCTTTCTTT. Amino acid sequence: CASSYGRGNTEAFF.

The V call is TRBV5-1, the J call TRBJ2-1; possibly TRBD2 for D (7 bases). V was shortened by 4 bases and J by 10 bases, with 21 bases between the two germline ends. The CDR3 has 15 amino acids. Germline CDR1 and CDR2: SGHRS and YFSETQ. CDR3 in amino acids: CASSAGSGGGQEQFF. The CDR3 DNA sequence: TGCGCCAGCAGCGCAGGCTCTGGCGGGGGCCAGGAGCAGTTCTTC.

V usage is TRBV11-3 and J usage is TRBJ2-5; tentatively, D is TRBD1 or TRBD2 (5 bases each). The ends were cut back, 7 bases at V and 2 bases at J, with 11 bases in the middle. Germline V lookup: CDR1 SGHNT, CDR2 YENEEA. This CDR3 is built from 13 residues. DNA for the CDR3: TGTGCCAGCATGGGACCTCCACAAGAGACCCAGTACTTC. It translates to CASMGPPQETQYF.

V usage is TRBV6-5 and J usage is TRBJ2-7, with TRBD2 matching over 7 bases. The V and J ends lost 6 bases and 4 bases, in that order; junction bases with no gene match: 12. Germline CDR1 is MNHEY and CDR2 is SVGAGI. The length of the CDR3 is 15 residues. The CDR3 is CASRMKRGGEYEQYF. CDR3 nucleotide sequence: TGTGCCAGCAGGATGAAGCGGGGAGGGGAATACGAGCAGTACTTC.

The chain uses TRBV20-1 and TRBJ1-5; no clear D. The V end lost 1 base, the J end lost 8 bases, and 6 bases lay between the germline ends. Germline CDR1 DFQATT, CDR2 SNEGSKA (reference sequence). The CDR3 has 11 amino acids. CDR3 loop: CSARGIKPQHF. The CDR3 DNA reads as TGCAGTGCTAGAGGTATTAAGCCCCAGCATTTT.

In this sample, this clone turned up once. This sequence joins TRBV9 and TRBJ2-1; D unresolved. Looked up from germline, CDR1 is SGDLS and CDR2 is YYNGEE. V was cut by 4 bases and J by 5 bases, with 10 bases left in between. The CDR3 has 13 residues. The DNA for the CDR3 is TGTGCCAGCAGCCAATTCTTTAACAATGAGCAGTTCTTC. Translation: CASSQFFNNEQFF.

V is TRBV27 and J is TRBJ2-1; 8 nucleotides line up with TRBD2. This CDR3 spans 15 amino acids. The germline gives CDR1 MNHEY, CDR2 SMNVEV (reference sequence). V lost 3 bases and J lost 6; bases outside the gene matches: 7. The CDR3 region has the DNA TGTGCCAGCAGTTTTCCCCCGGGGGGGGGCAATGAGCAGTTCTTC. Its translation: CASSFPPGGGNEQFF.

The chain uses TRBV13 and TRBJ2-2, with 10 bases identical to TRBD2. The germline gives CDR1 PRHDT, CDR2 FYEKMQ (reference sequence). J was trimmed by 2 bases and V by 0 bases; bases with no gene match: 3. This CDR3 is 17 amino acids long. This chain's CDR3 is CASSLGGTSENTGELFF. CDR3 nucleotide sequence: TGTGCCAGCAGCTTAGGGGGGACTAGCGAAAACACCGGGGAGCTGTTTTTT.

The rearrangement links TRBV27 to TRBJ1-2; a possible D gene is TRBD1 (6 bases). Germline V gives CDR1 MNHEY, CDR2 SMNVEV (reference sequence). This CDR3 contains 14 residues. V was clipped by 6 bases and J by 3 bases, with 14 bases between them. In DNA form, the CDR3 reads TGTGCCAGCAGCCCTCAACAGGGCCACTATGGCTACACCTTC. Its protein product is CASSPQQGHYGYTF.

This chain links TRBV11-2 with TRBJ2-5; tentatively, D is TRBD1 (6 bases). The CDR3 length is 14 residues. Trimming left V 4 bases short and J 1 base short, with 10 bases between. CDR1 is SGHAT and CDR2 is FQNNGV in the germline V gene. The CDR3 coding sequence is TGTGCCAGCAGCTCCGGGACATTCCAAGAGACCCAGTACTTC. Its translation is CASSSGTFQETQYF.

The chain has TRBV5-1 and TRBJ2-1; TRBD2 matches 8 bases. V dropped 4 bases and J dropped 3; count of bases not matched to a gene: 9. The CDR3 covers 16 residues. Germline CDR1 is SGHRS and CDR2 is YFSETQ. For the CDR3, the DNA is TGCGCCAGCAGCGCCCAAGGACTAGCAAACTACAATGAGCAGTTCTTC. This sequence encodes CASSAQGLANYNEQFF. Together with reference TRBV5-1 and TRBJ2-1, the CDR3 gives the full variable domain: KAGVTQTPRYLIKTRGQQVTLSCSPISGHRSVSWYQQTPGQGLQFLFEYFSETQRNKGNFPGRFSGRQFSNSRSEMNVSTLELGDSALYLCASSAQGLANYNEQFFGPGTRLTVL.

The CDR3 nucleotides are TGTGCCAGTAGTACATCGACAGGGAGGACTGAAGCTTTCTTT. Translated, it gives CASSTSTGRTEAFF. The V and J genes are TRBV19 and TRBJ1-1, with 7 bases lining up with TRBD1. The CDR3 length is 14 residues. Per germline, CDR1 LNHDA and CDR2 SQIVND (reference sequence). J was trimmed by 5 bases and V by 4 bases; bases with no gene match: 7.

The V gene is TRBV7-8, the J gene TRBJ1-3; 8 nucleotides align to TRBD1. V dropped 4 bases and J dropped 2; count of bases not matched to a gene: 7. The germline V gene encodes CDR1 SGHVS and CDR2 FQNEAQ. The CDR3 has 16 residues. The CDR3 here is CASSSVDRGTGNTIYF. DNA for the CDR3: TGTGCCAGCAGCTCCGTTGACAGGGGTACTGGAAACACCATATATTTT.

The genes are TRBV13 and TRBJ2-3; possible D gene TRBD2, 6 bases. V gave up 1 base and J gave up 0 bases, with 8 bases separating them. This CDR3 comprises 15 residues. Germline V CDR1 and CDR2: PRHDT, FYEKMQ (reference sequence). CDR3 sequence (DNA): TGTGCCAGCAGCTTAGTCGGGACTAGCACAGATACGCAGTATTTT. Translated, it gives CASSLVGTSTDTQYF.

This clone was counted once. The V call is TRBV6-5, the J call TRBJ2-7, with 7 bases aligning to TRBD2. This CDR3 is built from 16 residues. V shed 2 bases, J shed 5 bases, and the junction held 12 bases outside the gene matches. The germline gives CDR1 MNHEY, CDR2 SVGAGI. The CDR3 DNA sequence: TGTGCCAGCAGTTACATACGAGGGAGGGCCGGGGACGAGCAGTACTTC. This encodes CASSYIRGRAGDEQYF.

Here the CDR3 DNA reads TGTGCCAGCAGCCCCTCCCCCGCCAGCTCCTACAATGAGCAGTTCTTC. Translated: CASSPSPASSYNEQFF. The rearrangement uses TRBV7-9 and TRBJ2-1, with D hard to call. V was trimmed by 5 bases and J by 0 bases, leaving 14 bases between them. The germline V gene has CDR1 SEHNR and CDR2 FQNEAQ (reference sequence). CDR3 length: 16 residues.